What follows are 19 T cell receptor beta chains derived from one specimen sequenced in a study of vaccination and CD4 T cells after COVID-19. Their specific antigens are unknown. The assay that was used to sequence DNA from cultured CD4+ T cells was the Oncomine TCR Beta short-read assay. Via MiXCR, TCRdb re-called the PCR reads, giving one row per CDR3 protein. The data contain about 14,000 distinct CDR3 sequences, approximately 62% of them seen just once; the ten biggest clones take up approximately 19%. Treatment indicated: approximately 11-day PBMC culture with coronavirus spike peptide pools or control peptides (ViraFEST assay). Sample: CD4+ T cells from blood, cultured in vitro. The receptors originated from a human donor who had recovered from COVID-19.

This clonotype has more than one count but fewer than ten. This chain uses TRBV6-7 with TRBJ1-1; D remains ambiguous. TRBV6-7 counts as an open reading frame of uncertain function. Trimming stripped 10 bases from V and 8 bases from J, with 5 bases between. The CDR3 consists of 8 residues. The chain's CDR3 is CATQEAFF. The CDR3 nucleotides read TGTGCCACCCAAGAAGCTTTCTTT.

The rearrangement uses TRBV29-1 and TRBJ1-2, with TRBD1 matching 7 bases. The CDR3 extends over 10 amino acids. Trimming removed 7 bases from V and 10 bases from J; junction bases left unmatched: 6. The V gene's germline CDR1 is SQVTM and CDR2 ANQGSEA. For the CDR3, the DNA is TGCAGCGCGGGGACAGATGTCTACACCTTC. Amino acids: CSAGTDVYTF.

The chain has TRBV11-2 and TRBJ1-6; 9 nucleotides match TRBD1. CDR3 length: 14 residues. The J segment lost 8 bases and the V segment lost 10 bases, leaving 9 bases of the junction unmatched. Germline V CDR1 and CDR2: SGHAT, FQNNGV. The CDR3 sequence: CATAGQGLYSPLHF. CDR3 nucleotides: TGTGCCACTGCGGGACAGGGCCTATATTCACCCCTCCACTTT.

The J gene is TRBJ1-5, the V gene TRBV20-1; a possible D gene is TRBD1 (6 bases). The CDR3 has 12 amino acids. Germline CDR1 DFQATT, CDR2 SNEGSKA (reference sequence). Trimming cost V 6 bases and J 3 bases, with 9 bases left between them. CDR3 DNA sequence: TGCAGTGCGGGGGGGCACAATCAGCCCCAGCATTTT. This translates into CSAGGHNQPQHF.

J is TRBJ1-2 and V is TRBV28; TRBD1 matches at 8 bases. The germline V gene encodes CDR1 MDHEN and CDR2 SYDVKM. This CDR3 is 15 amino acids long. Germline trimming cut 5 bases from V and 1 base from J; bases unmatched to any gene: 6. The DNA for the CDR3 is TGTGCCAGCAGTACCGGGACAGGCTTTAACTATGGCTACACCTTC. It specifies CASSTGTGFNYGYTF.

The CDR3 DNA is TGTGCCAGCTCACCACGGGACAGGGGCGCCGATCGACAGCCCCAGCATTTT. Amino acids: CASSPRDRGADRQPQHF. The V call is TRBV18, the J call TRBJ1-5; 10 nucleotides agree with TRBD1. Germline V CDR1 and CDR2: KGHSH, LQKENI. Unmatched junction bases numbered 10, after V lost 1 base and J lost 7 bases. The CDR3 is 17 residues long.

The chain links TRBV6-2 or TRBV6-3 to TRBJ1-1, with D tentatively TRBD1 (5 bases). Trimming left V 3 bases short and J 1 base short, with 12 bases between. The CDR3 is 15 residues long. Per the germline V gene, CDR1 is MNHEY and CDR2 is SVGEGT. CDR3: CASSYTWGRNTEAFF. For the CDR3, the DNA is TGTGCCAGCAGTTATACATGGGGACGGAACACTGAAGCTTTCTTT.

The CDR3: CASSTTGGSQPQHF. The CDR3 DNA reads TGTGCCAGTAGTACGACAGGGGGCTCTCAGCCCCAGCATTTT. The chain couples TRBV19 to TRBJ1-5, with TRBD1 identical over 10 bases. This CDR3 has 14 amino acids. CDR1 LNHDA and CDR2 SQIVND come from the germline V gene (reference sequence). Trimming cost V 4 bases and J 6 bases; bases outside gene matches: 3.

The rearrangement uses TRBV5-4 and TRBJ1-2; D might be TRBD1 (6 bases). CDR1 is SGHNT and CDR2 is YYREEE in the germline V gene (reference sequence). Trimming left V 2 bases short and J 7 bases short, with 12 bases between. The CDR3 is 13 residues long. The CDR3, as DNA: TGTGCCAGCAGCTTACAACAGGGAGGTGGCTACACCTTC. Translating it yields CASSLQQGGGYTF.

The chain uses TRBV6-2 or TRBV6-3 and TRBJ2-5; the match to TRBD2 covers 7 bases. The CDR3 contains 14 residues. In germline, CDR1 is MNHEY, CDR2 SVGEGT. The junction had 6 bases not matched to a gene; V was cut back by 4 bases and J by 4 bases. The CDR3 loop is CASSSGTTIETQYF. The CDR3 DNA sequence: TGTGCCAGCAGTTCCGGGACTACAATAGAGACCCAGTACTTC.

The chain recombines TRBV27 with TRBJ1-2; D ambiguous. Per the germline V gene, CDR1 is MNHEY and CDR2 is SMNVEV (reference sequence). V shed 6 bases and J shed 7 bases, with 12 bases lying between them. CDR3 length: 12 amino acids. In nucleotides, the CDR3 is TGTGCCAGCAGGGCCGGGGAGAGTGGCTACACCTTC. It specifies CASRAGESGYTF.

This clonotype was recorded a few times. The genes are TRBV27 and TRBJ2-3, with D uncertain. This CDR3 region has 14 residues. Trimming shortened V by 3 bases and J by 0 bases, and 7 bases separated the two germline ends. The germline gives CDR1 MNHEY, CDR2 SMNVEV (reference sequence). CDR3 sequence reads: CASSFAVSTDTQYF. In DNA, the CDR3 is TGTGCCAGCAGTTTCGCCGTTAGCACAGATACGCAGTATTTT.

The chain links TRBV19 to TRBJ2-5; D ambiguous. V was shortened by 5 bases and J by 1 base, with 11 bases between the two germline ends. Germline CDR1 and CDR2: LNHDA and SQIVND (reference sequence). The CDR3 spans 14 residues. CDR3 loop: CASSERGPQETQYF. Here the CDR3 DNA reads TGTGCCAGTAGTGAGCGTGGGCCCCAAGAGACCCAGTACTTC. Supplemented by reference TRBV19 and TRBJ2-5, the full variable domain reads DGGITQSPKYLFRKEGQNVTLSCEQNLNHDAMYWYRQDPGQGLRLIYYSQIVNDFQKGDIAEGYSVSREKKESFPLTVTSAQKNPTAFYLCASSERGPQETQYFGPGTRLLVL.

The chain couples TRBV28 to TRBJ1-5, with a weak D call TRBD1 (6 bases). V was cut by 4 bases and J by 4 bases, with 17 bases left in between. Per germline, CDR1 MDHEN and CDR2 SYDVKM. The length of the CDR3 is 16 residues. CDR3 bases: TGTGCCAGCAGTTCATCGGGGGCTTGGAGGAATCAGCCCCAGCATTTT. Its protein is CASSSSGAWRNQPQHF. Based on the CDR3 plus reference TRBV28 and TRBJ1-5, the full variable domain is DVKVTQSSRYLVKRTGEKVFLECVQDMDHENMFWYRQDPGLGLRLIYFSYDVKMKEKGDIPEGYSVSREKKERFSLILESASTNQTSMYLCASSSSGAWRNQPQHFGDGTRLSIL.

The rearrangement uses TRBV30 and TRBJ2-7; D is undetermined. From germline, CDR1 is GTSNPN and CDR2 SVGIG (reference sequence). This CDR3 has 12 amino acids. The V end was cut by 2 bases, the J end by 3 bases, with 8 bases between. This CDR3 reads CAWSRNIYEQYF. The CDR3 DNA follows: TGTGCCTGGAGTAGGAACATCTACGAGCAGTACTTC.

The V and J genes are TRBV7-9 and TRBJ1-2; D not certain. V shed 1 base and J shed 1 base, with 7 bases lying between them. Per germline, CDR1 SEHNR and CDR2 FQNEAQ (reference sequence). This CDR3 is 14 amino acids long. This CDR3 reads CASSLDRVNYGYTF. The CDR3 DNA follows: TGTGCCAGCAGCTTAGATCGGGTTAACTATGGCTACACCTTC.

The gene calls are TRBV2 and TRBJ2-7, with TRBD1 as a possible D gene (6 bases). The CDR3 length is 15 residues. Germline V gives CDR1 SNHLY, CDR2 FYNNEI. Trimming pared 6 bases from V and 2 bases from J, leaving 17 bases between. CDR3 in DNA: TGTGCCAGCAGACAGGGAGTGCAGGGGCCCTACGAGCAGTACTTC. It encodes CASRQGVQGPYEQYF.

This chain uses TRBV24-1 with TRBJ1-2; possible D gene TRBD1, 6 bases. Trimming removed 3 bases from V and 3 bases from J, with 10 bases in between. Germline CDR1 reads KGHDR; CDR2 reads SFDVKD. The CDR3 runs to 14 residues. This CDR3 is CATSDRTGYYGYTF. As DNA, the CDR3 is TGTGCCACCAGTGATCGAACAGGGTACTATGGCTACACCTTC.

This chain uses TRBV28 with TRBJ2-7; D remains unclear. Per the germline V gene, CDR1 is MDHEN and CDR2 is SYDVKM. This CDR3 has 16 amino acids. The germline V and J ends were trimmed by 4 bases and 2 bases, with 18 bases remaining between them. The CDR3 DNA reads TGTGCCAGCAGTTCCCCCTCGCCCCTTGGGCCCTACGAGCAGTACTTC. Its protein is CASSSPSPLGPYEQYF.